This T cell receptor beta chain was documented in a study of a mutant IDH1 vaccine in newly diagnosed glioma. The wider study: In some groups vaccination began 4-6 weeks post-radiotherapy; others received it with temozolomide.

Time point denoted: week 35, safety follow-up. Topical imiquimod was applied with each vaccine dose, which held 300 ug of mutant IDH1 20-mer peptide. A remark on this clone: Its antigen is not identified.

The method was immunoSEQ multiplex PCR; TCRdb's version includes in-frame clones alone and lacks a portion of them. This table holds roughly 32,000 clones, 79% found once. The ends were cut back, 10 bases at V and 1 base at J, with 19 bases in the middle. Germline V gene sequence: CDR1 MNHNS, CDR2 SASEGT. The CDR3 is made up of 15 amino acids. V is TRBV6-1 and J is TRBJ2-5; the D gene is possibly TRBD1 (7 bases). The sequence came from a woman between 25 and 40 years old with glioma. Some clones in this sample may be carry-over from other donors' samples. Sequenced here: PBMCs, sampled from a glioma patient whose treatment included an IDH1 peptide vaccine. The CDR3 DNA reads TGTGCCACTACCTTTGCAGGGGGGAGCCAAGAGACCCAGTACTTC. Protein product: CATTFAGGSQETQYF.